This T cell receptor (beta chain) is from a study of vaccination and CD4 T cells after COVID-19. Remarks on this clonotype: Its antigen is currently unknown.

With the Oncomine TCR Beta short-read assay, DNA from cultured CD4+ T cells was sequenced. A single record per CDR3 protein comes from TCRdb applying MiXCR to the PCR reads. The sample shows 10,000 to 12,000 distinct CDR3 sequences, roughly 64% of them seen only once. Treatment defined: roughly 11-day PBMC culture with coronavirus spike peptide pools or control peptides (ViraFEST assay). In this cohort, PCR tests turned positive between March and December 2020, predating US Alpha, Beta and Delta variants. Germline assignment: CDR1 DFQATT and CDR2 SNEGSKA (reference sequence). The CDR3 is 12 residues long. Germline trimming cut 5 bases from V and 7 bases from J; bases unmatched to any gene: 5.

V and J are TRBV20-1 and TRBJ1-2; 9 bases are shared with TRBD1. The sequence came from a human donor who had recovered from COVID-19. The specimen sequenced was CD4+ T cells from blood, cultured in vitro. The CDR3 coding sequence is TGCAGTGCTTCCGGGACAGGGTTTGGCTACACCTTC. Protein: CSASGTGFGYTF.